This TCR beta chain was observed in a study of T-cell reconstitution after alpha-beta-depleted transplantation in children. Researchers prepared the TCRbeta library using unique molecular identifiers, the study reports. TCRdb called the PCR reads again in MiXCR, with one record for every CDR3 protein. The sample records hundreds of thousands of distinct CDR3 sequences, 32% being singletons. CDR3 length equals 15 residues. V was cut by 4 bases and J by 0 bases, with 10 bases left in between. Sequences were derived from PBMCs from the stem cell graft donor, sampled from the stem cell graft. The clonotype originates from a human donor who donated a stem cell graft to a child with aplastic anemia. J is TRBJ1-5 and V is TRBV12-3 or TRBV12-4; D ambiguous. DNA of the CDR3: TGTGCCAGCAGTTGGCGTATGGATAGCAATCAGCCCCAGCATTTT. It encodes CASSWRMDSNQPQHF.